A single sample gave rise to the 14 T cell receptor beta chains below, sequenced in a study of blood T cell repertoires in COVID-19. Profiled with immunoSEQ multiplex PCR; TCRdb holds only in-frame clones, not every one. The sample shows about 190,000 clones, 70% to 90% of them seen only once. Sequenced: peripheral blood. The receptor source for this set is a woman in her sixties or seventies with active or convalescent COVID-19.

The CDR3 protein is CASSSSGRLSYNEQFF. CDR3 nucleotides: TGTGCCAGCAGCTCAAGCGGGAGGTTATCCTACAATGAGCAGTTCTTC. The genes are TRBV3-1 (or the pseudogene TRBV3-2) and TRBJ2-1; 9 bases are a match to TRBD2. Germline V gene lookup returns CDR1 LGHDT and CDR2 YNNKEL (reference sequence). The CDR3 is 16 amino acids. V lost 5 bases, J lost 1 base, and 6 bases stayed unmatched.

J is TRBJ2-7 and V is TRBV6-6; tentative D call: TRBD2 (5 bases). Trimming stripped 2 bases from V and 6 bases from J, with 14 bases between. The CDR3 covers 14 residues. Germline V CDR1 and CDR2: MNHNY, SVGAGI (reference sequence). As DNA, the CDR3 is TGTGCCAGCAGTTACGATCCGGGAATCGGCGAGCAGTACTTC. Translating gives CASSYDPGIGEQYF.

This chain uses TRBV5-1 with TRBJ1-5; D is perhaps TRBD1 (5 bases). The CDR3 has 15 amino acids. Germline V lookup: CDR1 SGHRS, CDR2 YFSETQ. V was shortened by 5 bases and J by 6 bases, with 18 bases between the two germline ends. The CDR3 DNA is TGCGCCAGCAGGCTCGAACCCCAGGGAGGTCAGCCCCAGCATTTT. Translating gives CASRLEPQGGQPQHF.

The genes are TRBV18 and TRBJ1-4; D gene uncertain. This CDR3 region has 16 residues. V was pared by 4 bases and J by 0 bases, with 12 bases between. In germline, CDR1 is KGHSH, CDR2 LQKENI. This chain's CDR3 is CASSHNRVATNEKLFF. In DNA, the CDR3 is TGTGCCAGCTCACACAATCGGGTTGCAACTAATGAAAAACTGTTTTTT.

V and J are TRBV7-2 and TRBJ2-2; TRBD1 might be the D (6 bases). Trimming took off 4 bases at V and 9 bases at J, with 12 bases between the two ends. CDR1 is SGHTA and CDR2 is FQGNSA in the germline V gene. The CDR3 totals 13 residues. The CDR3 loop reads CASSSGVVRELFF. The CDR3 DNA reads TGTGCCAGCAGCTCAGGGGTAGTCCGGGAGCTGTTTTTT.

This clone was seen only a few times. This chain uses TRBV21-1 with TRBJ2-5; TRBD2 reflects the table's D call only, with no check against the DNA. TRBV21-1 is a known pseudogene. There are 22 residues in the CDR3. CDR3 amino acids: CASSQAEGLAGYLGRGQETQYF. As DNA, the CDR3 is TGTGCCAGCAGCCAGGCCGAGGGACTAGCGGGATATCTAGGCAGGGGGCAAGAGACCCAGTACTTC.

In this sample, this clone turned up once. The chain couples TRBV19 to TRBJ2-5; possibly TRBD2 for D (6 bases). Germline loops: CDR1 LNHDA, CDR2 SQIVND (reference sequence). V lost 5 bases and J 2 bases, leaving 9 bases between the germline ends. The CDR3 is 13 residues long. The CDR3 here is CASSSEGQETQYF. The CDR3, as DNA: TGTGCCAGTAGTTCGGAGGGTCAAGAGACCCAGTACTTC.

CDR3 sequence (DNA): TGTGCCAGCAGTTTACAGGGGGCGGCACACGAGCAGTACTTC. It is translated as CASSLQGAAHEQYF. This chain connects TRBV27 to TRBJ2-7; 8 nucleotides line up with TRBD1. Losses at the gene ends were 2 bases for V and 5 bases for J; bases not matched to a gene: 5. The CDR3 covers 14 residues. Germline CDR1 reads MNHEY; CDR2 reads SMNVEV (reference sequence).

This clone has only a few counts. This chain uses TRBV2 with TRBJ2-7; 10 bases match TRBD1. The CDR3 is 14 residues long. Germline V gives CDR1 SNHLY, CDR2 FYNNEI. The ends lost 4 bases at V and 4 bases at J; junction bases unmatched: 4. The CDR3 reads CASSGRTGGYEQYF. In nucleotides, the CDR3 is TGTGCCAGCAGTGGACGGACAGGGGGGTACGAGCAGTACTTC.

The chain combines TRBV28 with TRBJ2-7; 8 nucleotides align to TRBD2. V was clipped by 3 bases and J by 6 bases; unmatched bases: 10. The germline gives CDR1 MDHEN, CDR2 SYDVKM. The CDR3 has 15 residues. DNA of the CDR3: TGTGCCAGCAGTTTTCAGCGGGAGAGGGGTCTCGAGCAGTACTTC. Amino acid sequence: CASSFQRERGLEQYF.

The V call is TRBV6-1, the J call TRBJ1-4; D perhaps matches TRBD1 (6 bases). With 4 bases removed from V and 0 bases from J, the gap between germline ends came to 12 bases. CDR1 and CDR2 from the germline V gene are MNHNS and SASEGT. The CDR3 covers 16 residues. DNA for the CDR3: TGTGCCAGCAGTGTGCGACAGGAGGCAACTAATGAAAAACTGTTTTTT. Amino acids: CASSVRQEATNEKLFF.

This clone showed up just once. The V call is TRBV23-1, the J call TRBJ2-1; 8 nucleotides line up with TRBD2. TRBV23-1 is filed as an ORF, its function uncertain. The CDR3 is 16 amino acids. With V trimmed by 0 bases and J by 7 bases, 8 bases remained unmatched. CDR3 region: CASSQSGSGTTNEQFF. The CDR3, as DNA: TGCGCCAGCAGTCAATCGGGTAGCGGGACGACAAATGAGCAGTTCTTC.

The gene calls are TRBV6-1 and TRBJ2-7; 7 nucleotides align to TRBD2. J was trimmed by 1 base and V by 2 bases; bases with no gene match: 5. CDR1 and CDR2 from the germline V gene are MNHNS and SASEGT. CDR3 length: 15 residues. CDR3 region: CASSETSGGSYEQYF. CDR3 nucleotides: TGTGCCAGCAGTGAAACGTCGGGGGGATCCTACGAGCAGTACTTC.

The V call is TRBV6-5, the J call TRBJ2-1; TRBD1 matches 7 bases. The CDR3 covers 14 residues. V lost 2 bases to trimming and J lost 6 bases; unmatched junction nucleotides: 4. In germline, CDR1 is MNHEY, CDR2 SVGAGI. CDR3 coding DNA: TGTGCCAGCAGTTACAGGGGGCGCACCAATGAGCAGTTCTTC. Translated: CASSYRGRTNEQFF.